Following are 26 T cell receptor beta chains from one sample sequenced in a study of T cell changes during pregnancy in multiple sclerosis (dated by TCRdb to between 2018 and 2021). The library was prepared using the immunoSEQ multiplex PCR assay. TCRdb took this table from immuneACCESS and kept in-frame rearrangements with V and J called. Such tables lack part of the clones; where checked against another copy, unresolved V genes explain under half of the gap, and the rest is unexplained. This sample lists 55,000 to 70,000 clones; less than 95% were detected once. Together, the top ten hold more than 2% of the sample. Material: peripheral blood, obtained in the first trimester of pregnancy. All receptors come from a female donor in good health, enrolled as a control in a pregnancy study.

The chain couples TRBV11-2 to TRBJ2-7; 9 nucleotides align to TRBD1. The CDR3 totals 14 residues. After removal of 9 bases from V and 3 bases from J, the junction contained 9 bases not matched to a gene. Germline-derived CDR1 and CDR2 are SGHAT and FQNNGV. The CDR3 DNA sequence: TGTGCCAGTAAACCCGGGACAGGGAACTACGAGCAGTACTTC. It codes for CASKPGTGNYEQYF.

This clone has more than one count but fewer than ten. The chain employs TRBV21-1 and TRBJ2-7; the table calls TRBD2, which could not be checked here. TRBV21-1 is assigned pseudogene status. The CDR3 is 15 residues long. The CDR3 reads CASSKGRGLTYEQYF. CDR3 DNA sequence: TGTGCCAGCAGCAAAGGTCGAGGCCTAACCTACGAGCAGTACTTC.

CDR3 amino acids: CASSLGDRGLYGYTF. The CDR3 nucleotides are TGTGCCAGCAGCTTAGGGGACAGGGGGCTCTATGGCTACACCTTC. The chain couples TRBV13 to TRBJ1-2, with 11 bases that match TRBD1. Germline CDR1 is PRHDT and CDR2 is FYEKMQ (reference sequence). V shed 0 bases, J shed 4 bases, and the junction held 1 base outside the gene matches. There are 15 residues in the CDR3.

This clone was observed a few times. The chain has TRBV6-1 and TRBJ2-7; no firm D call. The V end lost 8 bases, the J end lost 5 bases, and 10 bases lay between the germline ends. The germline gives CDR1 MNHNS, CDR2 SASEGT. The CDR3 length is 11 residues. The CDR3 DNA reads TGTGCCAGCGCAGGCCCCAACGAGCAGTACTTC. Translation gives CASAGPNEQYF.

The CDR3: CASSETNIASGNTIYF. The CDR3 DNA is TGTGCCAGCAGTGAAACGAACATTGCCTCTGGAAACACCATATATTTT. This chain links TRBV2 with TRBJ1-3; D unresolved. In germline, CDR1 is SNHLY, CDR2 FYNNEI. Trimming pared 2 bases from V and 0 bases from J, leaving 11 bases between. The CDR3 length is 16 residues.

DNA for the CDR3: TGTGCCAGCAGCTTTACCCAGGGCTATGGCTACACCTTC. Translated, it gives CASSFTQGYGYTF. The chain joins TRBV7-9 to TRBJ1-2, with D possibly TRBD1 on 5 matching bases. CDR3 length: 13 residues. Germline V gene sequence: CDR1 SEHNR, CDR2 FQNEAQ (reference sequence). V lost 3 bases to trimming and J lost 4 bases, with 9 bases between them.

This chain links TRBV5-1 with TRBJ2-1; D call uncertain. Trimming cost V 4 bases and J 7 bases, with 21 bases left between them. Germline lookup yields CDR1 SGHRS and CDR2 YFSETQ. The CDR3 covers 16 residues. This CDR3 reads CASSLRPRGDENEQFF. The CDR3 bases are TGCGCCAGCAGCCTCCGGCCCCGAGGAGACGAGAATGAGCAGTTCTTC.

This clone has a handful of counts. The chain uses TRBV2 and TRBJ1-1; D not resolved. The CDR3 runs to 14 residues. V was clipped by 3 bases and J by 2 bases, with 10 bases between them. Germline V gene sequence: CDR1 SNHLY, CDR2 FYNNEI. CDR3 region: CASSDEGDNTEAFF. The CDR3 coding sequence is TGTGCCAGCAGTGACGAGGGTGATAACACTGAAGCTTTCTTT.

The chain joins TRBV5-1 to TRBJ2-7; a possible D gene is TRBD2 (6 bases). Germline V lookup: CDR1 SGHRS, CDR2 YFSETQ. The length of the CDR3 is 15 residues. Trimming took off 0 bases at V and 3 bases at J, with 13 bases between the two ends. The CDR3 region has the DNA TGCGCCAGCAGCTTGGCTGGCGGGGTACTCTACGAGCAGTACTTC. This sequence encodes CASSLAGGVLYEQYF.

The rearrangement uses TRBV7-8 and TRBJ1-6; perhaps TRBD1 as D (6 bases). The CDR3 has 15 amino acids. Germline values: CDR1 SGHVS, CDR2 FQNEAQ. V lost 2 bases and J 7 bases, leaving 12 bases between the germline ends. In DNA form, the CDR3 reads TGTGCCAGCAGCTTAACCACAGGGAAGAATTCACCCCTCCACTTT. This encodes CASSLTTGKNSPLHF.

The chain employs TRBV10-2 and TRBJ1-2, with 7 bases identical to TRBD1. CDR1 WSHSY and CDR2 SAAADI come from the germline V gene. V gave up 3 bases and J gave up 8 bases; unmatched junction bases: 6. The CDR3 contains 13 residues. The CDR3 bases are TGCGCCAGCAGTGACAGACAGGGTGGCGGCTACACCTTC. The encoded protein is CASSDRQGGGYTF.

J is TRBJ2-5 and V is TRBV28; 8 bases align to TRBD1. V trimming: 5 bases; J trimming: 3 bases; junction bases outside the gene matches: 8. CDR1 MDHEN and CDR2 SYDVKM come from the germline V gene. The CDR3 totals 15 residues. DNA for the CDR3: TGTGCCAGCAGTATCCAAACAGGGGGAAAAGAGACCCAGTACTTC. The encoded protein is CASSIQTGGKETQYF.

This chain uses TRBV5-6 with TRBJ2-1; D is undetermined. Trimming cost V 0 bases and J 7 bases, with 8 bases left between them. The CDR3 is 13 amino acids. Germline values: CDR1 SGHDT, CDR2 YYEEEE. The CDR3 here is CASSLVSENEQFF. CDR3 in DNA: TGTGCCAGCAGCTTGGTAAGCGAGAATGAGCAGTTCTTC.

The chain is built from TRBV18 and TRBJ2-7; D uncertain. The CDR3 contains 13 residues. From germline, CDR1 is KGHSH and CDR2 LQKENI. Trimming removed 3 bases from V and 6 bases from J, with 12 bases in between. The CDR3 nucleotides are TGTGCCAGCTCACCTTCCGGGTCGGGCGAGCAGTACTTC. Translated: CASSPSGSGEQYF.

The V and J genes are TRBV7-9 and TRBJ2-1, with 12 bases that match TRBD1. CDR1 is SEHNR, CDR2 FQNEAQ, per germline (reference sequence). This CDR3 comprises 15 residues. Trimming removed 3 bases from V and 10 bases from J; junction bases left unmatched: 7. The DNA for the CDR3 is TGTGCCAGCAGCTTCACCGGGACAGGGGGCGAAGAGCAGTTCTTC. This gives the protein CASSFTGTGGEEQFF.

The V call is TRBV2, the J call TRBJ2-1; 8 bases fit TRBD2. This CDR3 contains 13 residues. Germline trimming cut 8 bases from V and 6 bases from J; bases unmatched to any gene: 6. Germline V gene data show CDR1 as SNHLY and CDR2 as FYNNEI. For the CDR3, the DNA is TGTGCCAGCTGCAGCGGGGGCCTCAATGAGCAGTTCTTC. Its translation: CASCSGGLNEQFF.

This clone has a single count. This chain joins TRBV5-4 and TRBJ2-7; weak D call: TRBD1 (5 bases). The germline V gene encodes CDR1 SGHNT and CDR2 YYREEE (reference sequence). This CDR3 region has 16 residues. Between the trimmed V and J ends, which lost 3 bases and 9 bases, there was a span of 25 bases. The CDR3 nucleotides are TGTGCCAGCAGCTACTCGCCTACGGGTCAGCCTCAGGGGCAGTACTTC. Its translation is CASSYSPTGQPQGQYF.

The gene calls are TRBV19 and TRBJ2-5; 8 nucleotides line up with TRBD2. The V segment lost 4 bases and the J segment 4 bases; nucleotides outside the gene matches: 5. Germline lookup yields CDR1 LNHDA and CDR2 SQIVND (reference sequence). There are 14 residues in the CDR3. The chain's CDR3 is CASSTGGGTETQYF. DNA of the CDR3: TGTGCCAGTAGTACCGGGGGGGGGACAGAGACCCAGTACTTC.

The rearrangement links TRBV7-2 to TRBJ2-3; D is unresolved. Between the trimmed V and J ends, which lost 6 bases and 0 bases, there was a span of 7 bases. This CDR3 region has 13 residues. Germline lookup yields CDR1 SGHTA and CDR2 FQGNSA. The CDR3 spells CASSRESTDTQYF. The CDR3 DNA follows: TGTGCCAGCAGTAGAGAGAGCACAGATACGCAGTATTTT. The full variable domain, with the rest looked up from reference TRBV7-2 and TRBJ2-3, is GAGVSQSPSNKVTEKGKDVELRCDPISGHTALYWYRQSLGQGLEFLIYFQGNSAPDKSGLPSDRFSAERTGGSVSTLTIQRTQQEDSAVYLCASSRESTDTQYFGPGTRLTVL.

This clone was counted a single time. The V call is TRBV5-6, the J call TRBJ2-3; possible D gene TRBD2, 6 bases. The CDR3 is made up of 12 amino acids. Per germline, CDR1 SGHDT and CDR2 YYEEEE. Trimming took off 0 bases at V and 9 bases at J, with 8 bases between the two ends. For the CDR3, the DNA is TGTGCCAGCAGCTTGGCCCGGGGGACGCAGTATTTT. Translation: CASSLARGTQYF.

The chain uses TRBV29-1 and TRBJ2-3; a weak D match, TRBD1 (5 bases). The CDR3 spans 13 residues. Per germline, CDR1 SQVTM and CDR2 ANQGSEA. Trimming removed 6 bases at V and 2 bases at J, with 12 bases between. CDR3 loop: CSVGQTATDTQYF. CDR3 nucleotides: TGCAGCGTCGGACAAACCGCCACAGATACGCAGTATTTT.

The chain combines TRBV6-5 with TRBJ2-7; TRBD1 might be the D (6 bases). This CDR3 is 12 amino acids long. Trimming left V 7 bases short and J 5 bases short, with 12 bases between. Germline values: CDR1 MNHEY, CDR2 SVGAGI. CDR3 in amino acids: CASKGVYDEQYF. The CDR3 region has the DNA TGTGCCAGCAAGGGGGTTTACGACGAGCAGTACTTC.

The V call is TRBV6-5, the J call TRBJ2-3; 9 nucleotides align to TRBD2. CDR1 MNHEY and CDR2 SVGAGI come from the germline V gene. Trimming at V came to 6 bases and at J to 3 bases, leaving 4 bases not matched to a gene. CDR3 length: 14 residues. CDR3 bases: TGTGCCAGCAGCATAGCGGGAGAGACAGATACGCAGTATTTT. Residues: CASSIAGETDTQYF.

V is TRBV6-1 and J is TRBJ1-2, with 8 positions matching TRBD1. Trimming removed 6 bases from V and 8 bases from J; junction bases left unmatched: 14. Germline V lookup: CDR1 MNHNS, CDR2 SASEGT. The CDR3 covers 15 residues. The CDR3 DNA reads as TGTGCCAGCAGAAGGGACAGGCCTCGGTTAACGGGCTACACCTTC. This gives the protein CASRRDRPRLTGYTF.

The chain recombines TRBV10-3 with TRBJ2-5, with 12 bases aligning to TRBD2. V gave up 6 bases and J gave up 1 base; unmatched junction bases: 9. Germline values: CDR1 ENHRY, CDR2 SYGVKD. The CDR3 runs 17 residues. The CDR3 protein is CAISISGLAGSQETQYF. For the CDR3, the DNA is TGTGCCATCAGCATTTCAGGACTAGCGGGGTCCCAAGAGACCCAGTACTTC.

J is TRBJ1-6 and V is TRBV19; unclear D gene. Trimming left V 5 bases short and J 6 bases short, with 20 bases between. This CDR3 region has 17 residues. Germline V gives CDR1 LNHDA, CDR2 SQIVND (reference sequence). The CDR3: CASSLDSPLHGNSPLHF. DNA for the CDR3: TGTGCCAGTAGTCTCGATTCCCCCCTGCACGGTAATTCACCCCTCCACTTT. The whole variable domain, remainder taken from reference TRBV19 and TRBJ1-6, is DGGITQSPKYLFRKEGQNVTLSCEQNLNHDAMYWYRQDPGQGLRLIYYSQIVNDFQKGDIAEGYSVSREKKESFPLTVTSAQKNPTAFYLCASSLDSPLHGNSPLHFGNGTRLTVT.